These 10 T cell receptor beta chains originate from one sample sequenced in a study of shared clonotypes between healthy human individuals. Assay used: immunoSEQ multiplex PCR; TCRdb lists only in-frame clones, some missing. The data show roughly 2.5 million clones, with around nine tenths seen just once and under 0.15% held by the top ten. The sequenced sample consisted of naive CD4+ T cells sorted from blood. Subset described: CD45RA+ positively selected. Receptors originate from a man between 18 and 35 years old in good health.

J is TRBJ2-1 and V is TRBV15; TRBD1 matches at 7 bases. V gave up 3 bases and J gave up 3 bases; unmatched junction bases: 11. The CDR3 sequence is 17 residues long. Germline V gene sequence: CDR1 LNHNV, CDR2 YYDKDF (reference sequence). CDR3 protein: CATSSLETGQFYNEQFF. CDR3 nucleotide sequence: TGTGCCACCAGCAGTCTCGAGACAGGGCAGTTCTACAATGAGCAGTTCTTC.

V is TRBV4-2 and J is TRBJ2-1, with TRBD1 identical over 9 bases. J lost 9 bases, V lost 4 bases, and 13 bases had no gene match. The CDR3 length is 16 residues. Germline CDR1 is LGHNA and CDR2 is YNFKEQ. This CDR3 reads CASSPGRTGALGEQFF. The CDR3, as DNA: TGTGCCAGCAGCCCCGGTCGGACAGGGGCATTGGGTGAGCAGTTCTTC.

The chain is built from TRBV27 and TRBJ2-5, with 7 bases that match TRBD2. V lost 5 bases to trimming and J lost 0 bases; unmatched junction nucleotides: 3. This CDR3 comprises 14 residues. Looked up from germline, CDR1 is MNHEY and CDR2 is SMNVEV (reference sequence). CDR3 sequence reads: CASSRGLDQETQYF. CDR3 sequence (DNA): TGTGCCAGCAGTCGAGGACTAGACCAAGAGACCCAGTACTTC.

The chain has TRBV5-1 and TRBJ2-3, with 8 bases identical to TRBD2. Germline V gene sequence: CDR1 SGHRS, CDR2 YFSETQ. This CDR3 is built from 17 residues. With 4 bases clipped from V and 4 bases from J, the junction kept 14 bases outside the gene matches. The CDR3 nucleotides are TGCGCCAGCAGCCACCCCGGGACTACTAGCGGCGCAGATACGCAGTATTTT. Translating gives CASSHPGTTSGADTQYF. Variable domain in full (rest from reference TRBV5-1 and TRBJ2-3): KAGVTQTPRYLIKTRGQQVTLSCSPISGHRSVSWYQQTPGQGLQFLFEYFSETQRNKGNFPGRFSGRQFSNSRSEMNVSTLELGDSALYLCASSHPGTTSGADTQYFGPGTRLTVL.

The CDR3 bases are TGCGCCAGCAGCCACGGAGGGCAATACAATGAGCAGTTCTTC. It specifies CASSHGGQYNEQFF. The V gene is TRBV5-1, the J gene TRBJ2-1; D perhaps matches TRBD2 (6 bases). CDR1 is SGHRS, CDR2 YFSETQ, per germline. Trimming removed 4 bases from V and 4 bases from J, with 12 bases in between. CDR3 length equals 14 residues. The full variable domain, with the rest looked up from reference TRBV5-1 and TRBJ2-1, is KAGVTQTPRYLIKTRGQQVTLSCSPISGHRSVSWYQQTPGQGLQFLFEYFSETQRNKGNFPGRFSGRQFSNSRSEMNVSTLELGDSALYLCASSHGGQYNEQFFGPGTRLTVL.

The chain is built from TRBV6-1 and TRBJ2-2; D unclear. Germline values: CDR1 MNHNS, CDR2 SASEGT. V was trimmed by 6 bases and J by 0 bases, leaving 11 bases between them. This CDR3 has 15 amino acids. The CDR3 region has the DNA TGTGCCAGCAGGCGGAGTGCAGCGAACACCGGGGAGCTGTTTTTT. Residues: CASRRSAANTGELFF.

V gene TRBV5-3 combines with J gene TRBJ2-3; D uncertain. TRBV5-3 is an ORF for which the function is uncertain. Trimming removed 4 bases at V and 2 bases at J, with 17 bases between. There are 16 residues in the CDR3. The CDR3 loop reads CARSPPQEILTDTQYF. Here the CDR3 DNA reads TGTGCCAGAAGCCCCCCCCAGGAGATCCTCACAGATACGCAGTATTTT.

The CDR3 loop is CASSPGQGATYEQYF. CDR3 nucleotides: TGTGCCAGCAGCCCAGGACAGGGGGCTACCTACGAGCAGTACTTC. The chain links TRBV6-6 to TRBJ2-7, with TRBD1 matching 11 bases. The V segment lost 6 bases and the J segment 2 bases; nucleotides outside the gene matches: 6. The CDR3 sequence is 15 residues long. The V gene's germline CDR1 is MNHNY and CDR2 SVGAGI (reference sequence).

The rearrangement joins TRBV29-1 to TRBJ2-3; D is perhaps TRBD2 (5 bases). CDR1 and CDR2 from the germline V gene are SQVTM and ANQGSEA. V dropped 7 bases and J dropped 0 bases, with 17 bases sitting between them. CDR3 size: 15 residues. The CDR3 protein is CSGGFLSSSTDTQYF. The DNA for the CDR3 is TGCAGCGGCGGGTTCCTCTCATCTAGCACAGATACGCAGTATTTT.

A single count supports this clone. V is TRBV29-1 and J is TRBJ2-7, with TRBD1 matching over 7 bases. This CDR3 region has 13 residues. Germline V gives CDR1 SQVTM, CDR2 ANQGSEA. V gave up 6 bases and J gave up 6 bases; unmatched junction bases: 11. The CDR3 DNA reads TGCAGCGTAAACGAAGACAGGGCGAGCGAGCAGTACTTC. This encodes CSVNEDRASEQYF.